The source of this TCR beta chain is a study of cytomegalovirus exposure and HLA in healthy donors (dated by TCRdb to about 2017). Looking at the study overall: According to an earlier analysis of 587 of the donors, 150 million to 200 million T cells yielded 90 million to 140 million unique TCR beta sequences and 250 to 350 Gb of sequence data. Because of strong linkage in the cohort, four or five DR-DQ haplotypes were treated as single units for association and clustering. Donor age, sex, ethnicity and CMV serostatus were compiled alongside the repertoire data. Of the roughly 420 genotyped donors, 65% to 90% were placed in the genetic ancestry cluster associated with self-reported Caucasian donors. A later analysis re-analyzed previously published TCR beta repertoires from 650 to 800 donors and added high-resolution HLA genotyping to study TCR occurrence patterns. An early release covering some 640 HLA-typed donors comprised 250 to 350 gigabases of sequencing data and roughly 85 million unique TCR sequences. The study used immunosequencing to profile the T cell repertoires of under 700 subjects and linked those repertoires to cytomegalovirus serostatus. To decide whether each TCR beta V gene segment behaved as functional or pseudogenic, an earlier analysis of some 580 of the donors relied on high-throughput TCR beta sequencing. Rather than using new phenotypic data, the later analysis identified candidate immune exposures from TCR beta sequences and from how often those sequences occurred across donors. Every repertoire in the discovery cohort had been generated on one and the same sequencing platform. On average, roughly 240,000 unique TCR beta nucleotide sequences were sequenced per donor among 300 to 500 genotyped donors of the cohort, with 15% to 20% of those sequences being non-productive. Besides the first cohort of under 700 subjects, a separate validation cohort made up of 90 to 150 different subjects was used. The number of typed donors differed by locus: about 620-640 for A, B, C, DRB1 and DQB1; some 500 for DQA1; 606 for DPA1; and about 450 for DPB1. Genome-wide SNP genotypes for about 60% of the roughly 700 donors were used in a later genetic analysis, which treated that subset as a discovery cohort. HLA typing covered class I and class II loci at four-digit resolution. To predict cytomegalovirus infection status, the study brought together high-throughput TCR immunosequencing, statistical association of individual TCRs with disease status, and machine learning. The study aimed to test whether signatures of past pathogen exposure could be identified by cataloging public T cell receptors. What the work shows at the level of the full study, not this receptor alone: When HLA alleles, especially DR and DQ, strongly co-occurred, TCR associations were difficult to assign to individual alleles. Most TCR sequences were seen in very few donors, while some public TCRs were found in many individuals. The 87-base-pair reads could not distinguish some IMGT-functional V segments, including TRBV6-2 and TRBV6-3, so those segments were excluded. The cohort was sequenced for TCR beta chains only, and without alpha or paired-chain data the features that could be detected were limited. Linkage disequilibrium might explain the correlated functional status among segregating V segments, but an unknown experimental factor could not be ruled out. Over 15 rarely observed V segments, including chromosome 9 orphons, were excluded from the earlier analysis of several hundred of the donors because counts were too low. According to a later analysis, parvovirus B19, influenza, CMV and Epstein-Barr virus appeared linked to several top co-occurrence clusters. In an earlier analysis of about 550 of the donors, most TCR beta V segments were observed in productive rearrangements about 87% or about 30% of the time, broadly matching IMGT annotations. In both the original and validation cohorts, the classifier was reported to diagnose cytomegalovirus status with high specificity and sensitivity. The presence/absence analyses assumed that sequencing depth was roughly uniform across donors, and that assumption may not be true. V-gene and J-gene trimming of TCR beta chains was associated with a missense DCLRE1C variant in a later genetic analysis, and the association was replicated in an independent cohort. The study listed approximately 160 TCR beta chains as associated with cytomegalovirus. It was suggested by the authors that the approach could potentially be generalized to other disease states and immunological phenotypes. A further reported finding was that TCR beta sequences accurately predicted the HLA-A and HLA-B alleles for most subjects in the first cohort. In vitro tests confirmed that a few of the cytomegalovirus-associated TCR beta chains recognize cytomegalovirus antigens. According to a later analysis, TCR association rates differed among HLA loci, with DRB1 alleles showing the most associated TCRs and HLA-C alleles showing the fewest. In a later genetic analysis, fewer N-insertions in productive TCRs were reported among donors in an Asian-associated ancestry cluster than the roughly 700-donor mean. HLA typing was unavailable for some donors at each locus, so association tests used only the typed subset. A later analysis associated 16,951 TCR beta sequences with specific HLA alleles at a false discovery rate of 0.05. CMV serostatus was the only immune exposure information available for the cohort. The sequencing pipeline was judged likely to have produced a cluster of highly shared sequence variants as a technical artifact. Compared with equally common non-associated chains, HLA-associated TCR beta chains in a later analysis were more clonally expanded and had lower generation probabilities. According to a later analysis, most CMV-associated TCR beta chains appeared to be HLA-restricted, and the HLA associations seemed to be driven largely by CMV exposure.

Notes on this clone: Its antigen specificity is not known. No base-level quality is on record; no much larger clone is a single base apart.

The receptor library was made with the immunoSEQ multiplex PCR assay. A mixture of 60 forward primers for TCR Vbeta segments and 13 reverse primers for TCR Jbeta segments was used in the multiplex PCR. A multiplex PCR assay on genomic DNA amplified the CDR3 region of rearranged TCR beta genes. The amplified TCR beta libraries were sequenced on the Illumina HiSeq System as 87-base-pair reads. The authors processed their data as follows. Across the 600 to 700 repertoires, a later analysis counted tens of millions of unique TCR beta chains, around 11 million of which were shared by at least two donors. To remove PCR and sequencing errors, raw reads were error-corrected and collapsed into unique sequences using a nearest-neighbor algorithm that merged closely related sequences. To assign V, D and J gene segments, CDR3 sequences were aligned to IMGT reference sequences. For a sequence to be retained, a match of at least six nucleotides to both a V gene segment and a J gene segment was required. Rearrangements were classified as productive when the CDR3 lacked stop codons and remained in frame with V and J, and all other rearrangements were classified as non-productive. Following IMGT convention, CDR3 was defined as the stretch from the second conserved V-encoded cysteine to the conserved J-encoded phenylalanine. Sequences without an unambiguous match to a single V gene segment were excluded from the earlier analysis of several hundred of the donors. An earlier analysis of fewer than 650 of the donors classified V segments as functional when productive rearrangements were above 56.7% and as segregating when the standard deviation between donors was above 5%. A statistical classification framework was developed to diagnose cytomegalovirus status using the catalog of TCR beta chain sequences. V and J gene assignment, in a later analysis, came from comparing TCR nucleotide sequences with IMGT/GENE-DB human TR gene sequences. A later analysis assigned CDR3 sequences and most-parsimonious VDJ recombination scenarios with the TCRdist pipeline. A later analysis defined each TCR beta chain by its CDR3 amino acid sequence plus V-gene family, and excluded reads lacking a unique V-gene family. As a way to deal with suspected cross-contamination and a sequencing artifact, a later analysis dropped nearly 600 nucleotide sequences that were highly shared and had low generation probability. In a later analysis, a clonal expansion index was calculated for each public chain from normalized within-repertoire ranks of inferred template counts. A later analysis computed generation probabilities with a VDJ recombination model fitted to out-of-frame rearrangements, and checked the results against IGoR. In a later analysis, TCR-TCR, TCR-HLA and TCR-CMV co-occurrence was scored with hypergeometric tests, and a repertoire-size bias correction was applied to TCR pairs. To estimate false discovery rates, a later analysis permuted the HLA or CMV assignments 20 times. In a later analysis, co-occurring TCRs were grouped using DBSCAN, and TCRdist sequence similarity was added for clustering within HLA-allele-positive subsets. Co-occurrence clustering excluded repertoires with fewer than 30,000 or more than 120,000 public chains, plus five with anomalous nucleotide sharing. Drawn from immuneACCESS, this table holds only the in-frame rearrangements with V and J called that TCRdb kept. Clones are partly lost; checked studies trace under half to an unresolved V gene and leave the rest unexplained. D and trimming were read from the DNA, whereas the V and J calls and clone size are those reported in that table. The sample table contains over 150,000 clones; only one count was recorded for under 85% of them. More than 1.5% of the sample rests with the top ten.

The CDR3 covers 13 residues, taking in both the cysteine and the phenylalanine. The DNA shown is the 39-base CDR3, in frame from base 1. At the junction V is shortened by 7 bases and J by 4 bases, with 13 bases in between. The CDR1 and CDR2 encoded by the germline V gene are SGHRS and YFSETQ. The cohort comprised 670 or so healthy bone marrow donors. At the time of sampling, every cohort member was nominally healthy, though immune exposures that went unrecorded were likely present. The donor tested CMV seronegative and was one of the 352 seronegative cohort members. Each donor provided a peripheral blood sample, and peripheral blood mononuclear cells were used for TCR beta sequencing. Genomic DNA extraction from the blood cell samples was performed with the Qiagen DNeasy Blood Extraction Kit.

The chain uses TRBV5-1 and TRBJ2-3; the D segment cannot be called with confidence. This clonotype was obtained from a man aged 45-65 years in good health and CMV-seronegative. Sequencing input: PBMCs. The nucleotides are TGCGCCAGCGGGCCAGTCCCTCCAGATACGCAGTATTTT. This is translated as CASGPVPPDTQYF.